This T cell receptor (beta chain) was captured by sequencing in a study of CD8+CD57+ T cells in acquired aplastic anemia. The use of genomic DNA as template underpinned the TCR beta VDJ and CDR3 profiling. One entry per CDR3 protein, called by TCRdb with MiXCR from the reads. The table includes roughly 81,000 distinct CDR3 sequences, 40% to 55% detected once. The sequenced sample consisted of sorted CD4+, CD8+, or CD8+CD57+ T cells (not recorded which) from PBMCs. This TCR derives from a human donor in good health, serving as a control.

Written as DNA, the CDR3 is TGTGCCAGCAGCGTAGATTCATTCGGGTCCCACAATGAGCAGTTCTTC. It codes for CASSVDSFGSHNEQFF. The chain links TRBV9 to TRBJ2-1; the D is unclear. Trimming cost V 0 bases and J 5 bases, with 15 bases left between them. Germline V gene data show CDR1 as SGDLS and CDR2 as YYNGEE. The CDR3 is 16 residues long.